Listed here are 5 T cell receptor beta chains from one sample, sequenced in a study of blood T cell repertoires in COVID-19. The method was immunoSEQ multiplex PCR; TCRdb's version includes in-frame clones alone and lacks a portion of them. The sample lists hundreds of thousands of clones; more than 75% were seen once. Sequencing was performed on peripheral blood. All receptors come from a woman of 80 years or more with COVID-19, enrolled during active disease.

The sample holds one count of this clone. The chain combines TRBV7-9 with TRBJ1-3; no clear D gene. This CDR3 is 14 amino acids long. V was trimmed by 1 base and J by 3 bases, leaving 7 bases between them. Germline CDR1 reads SEHNR; CDR2 reads FQNEAQ (reference sequence). The CDR3 region is CASSLGVSGNTIYF. The CDR3 DNA is TGTGCCAGCAGCTTAGGTGTGAGTGGAAACACCATATATTTT.

The V gene is TRBV6-5, the J gene TRBJ2-3, with D possibly TRBD1 on 5 matching bases. The CDR3 is 14 residues long. Trimming left V 7 bases short and J 1 base short, with 12 bases between. CDR1 MNHEY and CDR2 SVGAGI come from the germline V gene. The chain's CDR3 is CASNELRGTDTQYF. The DNA for the CDR3 is TGTGCCAGCAACGAACTCAGGGGCACAGATACGCAGTATTTT.

The chain couples TRBV19 to TRBJ2-7; D is possibly TRBD1 (6 bases). The CDR3 extends over 16 amino acids. Germline loops: CDR1 LNHDA, CDR2 SQIVND (reference sequence). V dropped 6 bases and J dropped 3 bases, with 21 bases sitting between them. The CDR3 DNA reads TGTGCCAGTAGGAGAGGGGGAGAAGGGGCTGTCTACGAGCAGTACTTC. Protein sequence: CASRRGGEGAVYEQYF.

The CDR3 loop is CASSVASYGYTF. Written as DNA, the CDR3 is TGTGCCAGCAGTGTTGCGTCTTATGGCTACACCTTC. The chain links TRBV2 to TRBJ1-2, with D hard to call. The CDR3 sequence is 12 residues long. Trimming stripped 4 bases from V and 5 bases from J, with 8 bases between. CDR1 and CDR2 (germline): SNHLY, FYNNEI.

The chain employs TRBV24-1 and TRBJ2-3; 7 bases align to TRBD1. Germline V gene sequence: CDR1 KGHDR, CDR2 SFDVKD. Trimming took 4 bases from V and 7 from J; bases not matched to a gene: 7. This CDR3 spans 14 amino acids. The CDR3 here is CATSDPTGANTQYF. The CDR3 DNA reads TGTGCCACCAGTGACCCCACAGGGGCCAATACGCAGTATTTT.